Listed below are T cell receptor beta chains from one sample, sequenced in a study of OX40 agonist ivuxolimab in advanced cancers. Data came from immunoSEQ multiplex PCR; TCRdb stores just in-frame clones and leaves some out. The table lists 65,000 to 80,000 clones, roughly 92% of them singletons. Specimen: CD4+ or CD8+ T cells sorted from blood, collected in a trial of the OX40 agonist ivuxolimab. The source of these receptors is an adult with an advanced solid tumor such as melanoma, head and neck, liver or kidney cancer. Each CDR3 is given with its conserved first and last residue. Each record gives: V gene, clone size, J gene, D gene, CDR3 protein, CDR3 DNA. A D gene is named only where the DNA matches it firmly. Size tells how often a clone was seen (once, few, many) or the class of an expanded clone, and some rows leave it out.

TRBV19	-	TRBJ1-3	-	CARGDGGNTIYF	TGTGCGAGAGGGGACGGTGGAAACACCATATATTTT
TRBV30	-	TRBJ2-7	TRBD1	CAWGTGDEQYF	TGTGCCTGGGGGACAGGGGACGAGCAGTACTTC
TRBV7-3	-	TRBJ1-6	-	CASSDGQYNSPLHF	TGTGCCAGCAGCGACGGACAGTATAATTCACCCCTCCACTTT
TRBV11-2	-	TRBJ2-3	-	CASSLWGSTDTQYF	TGTGCCAGCAGCTTATGGGGGAGCACAGATACGCAGTATTTT
TRBV7-8	-	TRBJ1-5	-	CASSPDLIGGGNQPQHF	TGTGCCAGCAGCCCAGATCTAATCGGTGGGGGCAATCAGCCCCAGCATTTT
TRBV10-3	-	TRBJ2-5	-	CAISEEVGTEKTQYF	TGTGCCATCAGTGAGGAGGTGGGGACCGAGAAGACCCAGTACTTC
TRBV5-1	-	TRBJ2-3	-	CASSPLGEVDTQYF	TGCGCCAGCAGCCCACTTGGGGAGGTAGATACGCAGTATTTT
TRBV19	few	TRBJ1-1	-	CASSIVAPSTEAFF	TGTGCCAGTAGTATAGTCGCCCCCAGCACTGAAGCTTTCTTT
TRBV29-1	-	TRBJ1-2	-	CSVEDSGTRDNYGYTF	TGCAGCGTTGAAGATAGCGGGACAAGGGACAACTATGGCTACACCTTC
TRBV9	-	TRBJ2-7	TRBD1	CASSVDTGAVYEQYF	TGTGCCAGCAGCGTAGACACAGGGGCAGTGTACGAGCAGTACTTC
TRBV7-6	-	TRBJ2-5	-	CASSLERQGGETQYF	TGTGCCAGCAGCCTAGAGCGCCAGGGGGGGGAGACCCAGTACTTC
TRBV4-1	-	TRBJ1-2	-	CASSLQGWGYTF	TGCGCCAGCAGCTTACAGGGATGGGGCTACACCTTC
TRBV18	-	TRBJ2-1	TRBD1	CASSPPQGVNEQFF	TGTGCCAGCTCACCACCACAGGGGGTAAATGAGCAGTTCTTC
TRBV9	-	TRBJ2-1	-	CASSVDGGPSYNEQFF	TGTGCCAGCAGCGTAGACGGGGGGCCTTCCTACAATGAGCAGTTCTTC
TRBV7-9	-	TRBJ1-1	-	CASTSNTEAFF	TGTGCCAGCACCTCGAACACTGAAGCTTTCTTT
TRBV6-6	-	TRBJ1-1	TRBD1	CAIGQGATEAFF	TGTGCCATCGGGCAGGGGGCGACTGAAGCTTTCTTT
TRBV11-2	once	TRBJ1-2	TRBD1	CASSLGQGGYGYTF	TGTGCCAGCAGCTTGGGACAGGGAGGCTATGGCTACACCTTC
TRBV4-3	-	TRBJ2-1	-	CASSQAGLVNEQFF	TGCGCCAGCAGCCAAGCCGGGCTAGTCAATGAGCAGTTCTTC
TRBV27	-	TRBJ2-7	TRBD2	CASSLGGVEQYF	TGTGCCAGCAGTTTGGGAGGGGTCGAGCAGTACTTC